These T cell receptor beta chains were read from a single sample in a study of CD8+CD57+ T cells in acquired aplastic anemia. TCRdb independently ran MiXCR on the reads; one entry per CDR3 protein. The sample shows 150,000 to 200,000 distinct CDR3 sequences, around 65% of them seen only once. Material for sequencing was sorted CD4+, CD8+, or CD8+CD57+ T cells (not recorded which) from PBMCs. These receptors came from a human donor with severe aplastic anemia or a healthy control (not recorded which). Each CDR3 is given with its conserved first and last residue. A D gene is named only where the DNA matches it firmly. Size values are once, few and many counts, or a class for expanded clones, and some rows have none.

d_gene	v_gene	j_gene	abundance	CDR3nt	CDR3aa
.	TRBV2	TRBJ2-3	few	TGTGCCAGAGAATTCCCACTAAGCACAGATACGCAGTATTTT	CAREFPLSTDTQYF
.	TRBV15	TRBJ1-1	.	TGTGCCACCAGCAGAGATCTTGCAGCTAAAAACACTGAAGCTTTCTTT	CATSRDLAAKNTEAFF
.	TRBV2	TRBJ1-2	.	TGTGCCAGCAGTAGTCCCGCAGGGGAAGGGCTTAATGGCTACACCTTC	CASSSPAGEGLNGYTF
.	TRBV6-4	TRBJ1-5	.	TGTGCCAGCAGTACCAATAGCAATCAGCCCCAGCATTTT	CASSTNSNQPQHF
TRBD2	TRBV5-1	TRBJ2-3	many	TGCGCCAGCAAAAGGGGGAGCGGGGGGGCTACAGATACGCAGTATTTT	CASKRGSGGATDTQYF
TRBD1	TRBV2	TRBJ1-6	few	TGTGCCAGCAGGACCGACAGGGACAGGCCCCTCCACTTT	CASRTDRDRPLHF
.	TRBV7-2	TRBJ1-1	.	TGTGCCAGCAGAAGGACAGTTGAAGCTTTCTTT	CASRRTVEAFF
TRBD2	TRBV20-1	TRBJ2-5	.	TGCAGTGCTAGAGATCCAGCGGGACGGGAGACCCAGTACTTC	CSARDPAGRETQYF
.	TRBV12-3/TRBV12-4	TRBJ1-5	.	TGTGCCAGCAGTCCGAGGATTAACAGCAATCAGCCCCAGCATTTT	CASSPRINSNQPQHF
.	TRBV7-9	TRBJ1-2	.	TGTGCCAGCAGTAGGCCGACAGTCCACTATGGCTACACCTTC	CASSRPTVHYGYTF
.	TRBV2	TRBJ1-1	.	TGTGCCAGCAGTGACCAGATGAACACTGAAGCTTTCTTT	CASSDQMNTEAFF
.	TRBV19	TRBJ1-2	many	TGTGCCAGTACCGATGGACAGACCTATGGCTACACCTTC	CASTDGQTYGYTF
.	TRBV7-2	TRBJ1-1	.	TGTGCCAGCAGCTTACTCCGGGTAGCCAGGGATGGGACTGAAGCTTTCTTT	CASSLLRVARDGTEAFF
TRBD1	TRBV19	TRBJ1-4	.	TGTGCCAGTAGTCCAACCGGACAGGGAACAGGGCAAAAACTGTTTTTT	CASSPTGQGTGQKLFF
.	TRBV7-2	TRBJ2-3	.	TGTGCCAGCAGCTTGGGGGACCAGAGCACAGATACGCAGTATTTT	CASSLGDQSTDTQYF
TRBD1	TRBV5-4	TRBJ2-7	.	TGTGCCAGCAGCTTAACCGGGACAGCAGCCTACGAGCAGTACTTC	CASSLTGTAAYEQYF
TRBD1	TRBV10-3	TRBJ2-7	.	TGTGCCATCAGTGGGCCTTCCGACAGGGTGGAATTCGGCGAGCAGTACTTC	CAISGPSDRVEFGEQYF
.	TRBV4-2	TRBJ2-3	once	TGTGCCAGCAGCCAAGGTGAGGGGGGCGGCACAGATACGCAGTATTTT	CASSQGEGGGTDTQYF
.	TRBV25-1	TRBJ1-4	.	TGTGCCAGCAGTTCTTCCTCTTGGTCGGGGGAAAAACTGTTTTTT	CASSSSSWSGEKLFF
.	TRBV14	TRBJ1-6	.	TGTGCCAGCAGCCAAGGCGCATTTTCGGCCCTCCACTTT	CASSQGAFSALHF
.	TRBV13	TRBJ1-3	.	TGTGCCAGCAGCTTAGGAGTGGTTGGAAACACCATATATTTT	CASSLGVVGNTIYF
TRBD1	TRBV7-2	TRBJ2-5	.	TGTGCCAGCAGCTCGAGGAGTTACAGGGGTGAGACCCAGTACTTC	CASSSRSYRGETQYF
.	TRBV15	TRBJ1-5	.	TGTGCCACCAGCAACGGAGGAGGGGGAAGCAATCAGCCCCAGCATTTT	CATSNGGGGSNQPQHF
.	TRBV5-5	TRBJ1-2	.	TGTGCCAGCAGCTTGGTTCCGGAGGGAAACTATGGCTACACCTTC	CASSLVPEGNYGYTF
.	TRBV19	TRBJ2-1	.	TGTGCCAGCAGCCCGGAGGGTAACGATGAGCAGTTCTTC	CASSPEGNDEQFF
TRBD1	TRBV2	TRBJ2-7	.	TGTGCCAGCCGCCTCGGGACAGGGTACGACGAGCAGTACTTC	CASRLGTGYDEQYF
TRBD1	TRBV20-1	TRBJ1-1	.	TGCAGTGCTAGAGATCCGAAGGGGACAGGGGATGAAGCTTTCTTT	CSARDPKGTGDEAFF
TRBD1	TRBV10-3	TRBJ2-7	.	TGTGCCATCAGCGACAGGGGCAACGAGCAGTACTTC	CAISDRGNEQYF
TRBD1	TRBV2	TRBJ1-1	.	TGTGCCAGCACCTTCGACAGGGTGAACACTGAAGCTTTCTTT	CASTFDRVNTEAFF
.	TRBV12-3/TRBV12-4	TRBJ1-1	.	TGTGCCAGCAGACCCTCACAGAACACTGAAGCTTTCTTT	CASRPSQNTEAFF
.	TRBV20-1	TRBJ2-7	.	TGCAGTGCTACCACCCCCCCTACCTACGAGCAGTACTTC	CSATTPPTYEQYF
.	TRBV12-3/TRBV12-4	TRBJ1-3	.	TGTGCCAGCAGTTTCCGGGACATCGGAAACACCATATATTTT	CASSFRDIGNTIYF
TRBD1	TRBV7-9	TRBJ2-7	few	TGTGCCAGCAGCTTAGCGGTGGGACAGGGGTGGCACGAGCAGTACTTC	CASSLAVGQGWHEQYF
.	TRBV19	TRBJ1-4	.	TGTGCCAGTAGTACGGGGGGAACTAATGAAAAACTGTTTTTT	CASSTGGTNEKLFF
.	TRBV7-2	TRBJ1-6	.	TGTGCCAGCAGCTTAGGGTTTAGATCACCCCTCCACTTT	CASSLGFRSPLHF
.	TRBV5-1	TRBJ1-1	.	TGCGCCAGCAGCTTCTACCCTGGCACGATGAACACTGAAGCTTTCTTT	CASSFYPGTMNTEAFF
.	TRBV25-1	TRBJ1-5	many	TGTGCCAGCAGTGATGGGGCCGTTAGTAGCAATCAGCCCCAGCATTTT	CASSDGAVSSNQPQHF
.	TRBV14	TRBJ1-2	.	TGTGCCAGCAGCCAAGACAGGAACTATGGCTACACCTTC	CASSQDRNYGYTF
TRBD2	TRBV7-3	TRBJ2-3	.	TGTGCCAAGAGCCGGGGCGGGAGGGCCAAGCACTCTAGCACAGATACGCAGTATTTT	CAKSRGGRAKHSSTDTQYF
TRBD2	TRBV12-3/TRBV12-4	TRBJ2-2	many	TGTGCCAGCAGTTTAGCGGGGCCCACTAGCGGGGGTAATTTT	CASSLAGPTSGGNF
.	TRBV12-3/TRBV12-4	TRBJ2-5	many	TGTGCCAGCAGTTTAACAGGGACTGGCGAGACCCAGTACTTC	CASSLTGTGETQYF
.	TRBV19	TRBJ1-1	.	TGTGCCACCTCCGGACCGGGTTTTAAGGAAGCTTTCTTT	CATSGPGFKEAFF
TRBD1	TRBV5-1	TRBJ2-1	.	TGCGCCAGCAGCATCCAGAGGGGACAGGGGAGAGGCAATGAGCAGTTCTTC	CASSIQRGQGRGNEQFF
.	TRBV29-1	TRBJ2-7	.	TGCAGCGTTGATGGGGAGGGGGTGTCGAACGAGCAGTACTTC	CSVDGEGVSNEQYF
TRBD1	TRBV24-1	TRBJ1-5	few	TGTGCCACCAGTGATTGGGGACAGGGACAGCCCCAGCATTTT	CATSDWGQGQPQHF
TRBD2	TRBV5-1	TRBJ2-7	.	TGCGCCAGCAGCCTACAAACCCTAGCGGGATCCTACGAGCGGTACTTC	CASSLQTLAGSYERYF
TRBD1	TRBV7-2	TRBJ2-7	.	TGTGCCAGCAGACCATCCTCTTGGGACAGCTACGAGCAGTACTTC	CASRPSSWDSYEQYF
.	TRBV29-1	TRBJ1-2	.	TGCAGCGTCGGAAACTATGGCTACACCTTC	CSVGNYGYTF
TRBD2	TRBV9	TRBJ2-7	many	TGTGCCAGCAGCGTAGACGGCGGGGGGCCTTACGAGCAGTACTTC	CASSVDGGGPYEQYF
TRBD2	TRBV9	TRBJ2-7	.	TGTGCCAGCAGTTCTAGCGGCTACGAGCAGTACTTC	CASSSSGYEQYF
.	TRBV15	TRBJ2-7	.	TGTGCCACCAGCAGAGGACAGATCTACGAGCAGTACTTC	CATSRGQIYEQYF
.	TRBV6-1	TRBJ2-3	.	TGTGCCAGCAGTGGAGGGGTAGCCACAGATACGCAGTATTTT	CASSGGVATDTQYF
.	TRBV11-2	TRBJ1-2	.	TGTGCCAGCAGCTCGGGCTTCAACTATGGCTACACCTTC	CASSSGFNYGYTF
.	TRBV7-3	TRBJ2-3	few	TGTGCCAGCAGCTTAAACCCCAGTAGCACAGATACGCAGTATTTT	CASSLNPSSTDTQYF
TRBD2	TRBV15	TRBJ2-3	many	TGTGCCACCGGGACTAGCGGGGGGGGAGATACGCAGTATTTT	CATGTSGGGDTQYF
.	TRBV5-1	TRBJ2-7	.	TGCGCCAGCAGCTTGGCTGGTGTGAGCTCCTACGAGCAGTACTTC	CASSLAGVSSYEQYF
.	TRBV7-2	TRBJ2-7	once	TGTGCCAGCAGCTTGGATCCAGGGGCAGGCGAGCAGTACTTC	CASSLDPGAGEQYF
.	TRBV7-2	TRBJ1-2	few	TGTGCCAGCAGCCCCTTCCGCAACCCGAACTATGGCTACACCTTC	CASSPFRNPNYGYTF
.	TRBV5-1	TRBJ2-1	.	TGCGCCAGCAGAGGGGTTGGGGATGAGCAGTTCTTC	CASRGVGDEQFF